This entry lists 3 T cell receptor beta chains sequenced from one sample in a study of T cells after yellow fever vaccination. TCRdb reprocessed the 5' RACE reads with MiXCR, giving one entry per CDR3 protein. The sample includes about 300,000 distinct CDR3 sequences, approximately 10% of them seen just once. The source material was CD4+ T cells sorted from PBMCs, sampled 5 days after the yellow fever booster vaccination. Receptors were obtained from a man younger than 30 who received the YFV17D yellow fever vaccine.

This clonotype has just a few counts. The chain employs TRBV7-2 and TRBJ1-1; D call uncertain. Germline assignment: CDR1 SGHTA and CDR2 FQGNSA. V was cut by 1 base and J by 5 bases, with 14 bases left in between. The CDR3 is made up of 15 amino acids. The CDR3 DNA is TGTGCCAGCAGCTTAGGGGCACCTCTCAGGACTGAAGCTTTCTTT. Residues: CASSLGAPLRTEAFF.

The chain has TRBV7-3 and TRBJ1-2; D not certain. CDR1 and CDR2 from the germline V gene are SGHTA and FQGTGA. The CDR3 covers 14 residues. Trimming removed 2 bases from V and 0 bases from J, with 7 bases in between. The CDR3 DNA reads as TGTGCCAGCAGCTTAGTCCCAGCTAACTATGGCTACACCTTC. This codes for CASSLVPANYGYTF.

Only a few counts were recorded for this clonotype. This chain connects TRBV20-1 to TRBJ2-1, with TRBD2 matching over 9 bases. This CDR3 is 14 amino acids long. Unmatched junction bases numbered 7, after V lost 1 base and J lost 9 bases. CDR1 is DFQATT, CDR2 SNEGSKA, per germline (reference sequence). The CDR3 DNA reads as TGCAGTGCTAGAGTCCCTAGCGGGGAGGGTGAGCAGTTCTTC. Translating gives CSARVPSGEGEQFF.